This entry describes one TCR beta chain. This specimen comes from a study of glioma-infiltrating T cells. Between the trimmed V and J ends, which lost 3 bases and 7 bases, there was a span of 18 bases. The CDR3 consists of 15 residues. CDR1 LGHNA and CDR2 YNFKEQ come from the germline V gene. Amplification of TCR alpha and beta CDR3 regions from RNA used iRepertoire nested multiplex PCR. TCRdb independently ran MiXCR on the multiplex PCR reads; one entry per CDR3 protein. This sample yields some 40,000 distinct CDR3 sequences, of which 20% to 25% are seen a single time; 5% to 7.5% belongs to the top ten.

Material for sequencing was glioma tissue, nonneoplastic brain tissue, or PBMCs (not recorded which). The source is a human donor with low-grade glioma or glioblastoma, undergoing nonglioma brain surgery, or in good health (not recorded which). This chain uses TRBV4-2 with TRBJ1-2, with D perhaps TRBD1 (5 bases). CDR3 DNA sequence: TGTGCCAGCAGCCACCTGGAAGGGGACCGGAGTGGCTACACCTTC. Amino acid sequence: CASSHLEGDRSGYTF.